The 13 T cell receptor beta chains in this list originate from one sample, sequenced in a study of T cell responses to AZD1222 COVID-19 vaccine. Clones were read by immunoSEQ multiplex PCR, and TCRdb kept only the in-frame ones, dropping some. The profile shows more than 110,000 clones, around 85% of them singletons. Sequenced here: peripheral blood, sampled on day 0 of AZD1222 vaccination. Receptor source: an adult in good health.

CDR3 DNA sequence: TGTGCCACCAGGGGGGAATTGAACACCGGGGAGCTGTTTTTT. Residues: CATRGELNTGELFF. This chain joins TRBV24-1 and TRBJ2-2; TRBD1 or TRBD2 may be the D gene (5 bases each). The V and J ends lost 7 bases and 1 base respectively, with 9 bases between them. CDR1 and CDR2 (germline): KGHDR, SFDVKD. The CDR3 spans 14 residues.

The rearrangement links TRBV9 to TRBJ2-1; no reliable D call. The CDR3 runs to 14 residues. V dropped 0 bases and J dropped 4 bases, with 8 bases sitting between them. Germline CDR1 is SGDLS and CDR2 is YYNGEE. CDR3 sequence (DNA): TGTGCCAGCAGCGTAGAATGGCGGTACAATGAGCAGTTCTTC. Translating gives CASSVEWRYNEQFF.

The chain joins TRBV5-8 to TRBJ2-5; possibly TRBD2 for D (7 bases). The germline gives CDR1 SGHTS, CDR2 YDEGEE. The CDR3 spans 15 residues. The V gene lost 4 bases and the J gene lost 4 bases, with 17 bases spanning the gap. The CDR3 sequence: CASSGRGDLGETQYF. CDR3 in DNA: TGTGCCAGCAGCGGGAGGGGGGACCTGGGAGAGACCCAGTACTTC. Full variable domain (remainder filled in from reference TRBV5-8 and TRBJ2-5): EAGVTQSPTHLIKTRGQQATLRCSPISGHTSVYWYQQALGLGLQFLLWYDEGEERNRGNFPPRFSGRQFPNYSSELNVNALELEDSALYLCASSGRGDLGETQYFGPGTRLLVL.

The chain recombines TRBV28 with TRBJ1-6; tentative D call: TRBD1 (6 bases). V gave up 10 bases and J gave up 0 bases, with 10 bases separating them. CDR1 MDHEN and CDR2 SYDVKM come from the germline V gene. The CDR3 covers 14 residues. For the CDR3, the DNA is TGTGCCATCACAGGGAGCTCCTATAATTCACCCCTCCACTTT. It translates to CAITGSSYNSPLHF.

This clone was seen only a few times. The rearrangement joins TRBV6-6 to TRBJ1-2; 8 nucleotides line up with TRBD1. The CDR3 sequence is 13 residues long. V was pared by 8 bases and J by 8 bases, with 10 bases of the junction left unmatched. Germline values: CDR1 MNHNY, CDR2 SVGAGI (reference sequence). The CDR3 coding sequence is TGTGCCAGCGGGGACGGACAGGGAGGCGGCTACACCTTC. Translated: CASGDGQGGGYTF.

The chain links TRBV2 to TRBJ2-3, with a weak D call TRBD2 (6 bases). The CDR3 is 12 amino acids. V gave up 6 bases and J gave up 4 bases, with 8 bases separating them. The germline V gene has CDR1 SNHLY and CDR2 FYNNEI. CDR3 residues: CASRPGADTQYF. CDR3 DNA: TGTGCCAGCAGGCCGGGGGCAGATACGCAGTATTTT.

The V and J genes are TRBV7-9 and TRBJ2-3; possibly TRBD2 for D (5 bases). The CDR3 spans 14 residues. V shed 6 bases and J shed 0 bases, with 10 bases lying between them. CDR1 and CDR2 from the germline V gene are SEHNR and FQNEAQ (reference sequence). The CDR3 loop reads CASRREGSTDTQYF. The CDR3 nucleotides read TGTGCCAGCAGACGCGAGGGAAGCACAGATACGCAGTATTTT.

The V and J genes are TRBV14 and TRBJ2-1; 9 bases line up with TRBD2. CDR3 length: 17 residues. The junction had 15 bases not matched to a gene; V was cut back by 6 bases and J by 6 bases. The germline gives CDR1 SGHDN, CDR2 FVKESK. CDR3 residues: CASSHPSLRGGLNEQFF. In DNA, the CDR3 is TGTGCCAGCAGTCACCCCTCCTTGCGGGGGGGCCTCAATGAGCAGTTCTTC. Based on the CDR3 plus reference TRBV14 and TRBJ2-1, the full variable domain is EAGVTQFPSHSVIEKGQTVTLRCDPISGHDNLYWYRRVMGKEIKFLLHFVKESKQDESGMPNNRFLAERTGGTYSTLKVQPAELEDSGVYFCASSHPSLRGGLNEQFFGPGTRLTVL.

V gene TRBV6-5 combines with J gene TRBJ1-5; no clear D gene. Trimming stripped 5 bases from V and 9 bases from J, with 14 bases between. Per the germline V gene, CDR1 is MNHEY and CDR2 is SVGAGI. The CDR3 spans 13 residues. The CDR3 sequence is CASSNKGGSPQHF. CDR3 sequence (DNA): TGTGCCAGCAGTAACAAGGGAGGGTCGCCCCAGCATTTT.

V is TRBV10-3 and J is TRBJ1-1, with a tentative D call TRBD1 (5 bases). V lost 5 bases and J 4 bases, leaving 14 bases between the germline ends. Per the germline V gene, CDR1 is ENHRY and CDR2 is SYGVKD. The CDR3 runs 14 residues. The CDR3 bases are TGTGCCATCAGTACCACAGGTGGGGGCACTGAAGCTTTCTTT. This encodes CAISTTGGGTEAFF.

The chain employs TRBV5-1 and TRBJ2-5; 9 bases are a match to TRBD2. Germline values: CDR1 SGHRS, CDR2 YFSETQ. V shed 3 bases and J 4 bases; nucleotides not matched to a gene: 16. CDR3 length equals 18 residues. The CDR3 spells CASSSGSSLAGAGETQYF. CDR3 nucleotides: TGCGCCAGCAGCTCAGGGTCCTCTTTAGCGGGAGCGGGAGAGACCCAGTACTTC.

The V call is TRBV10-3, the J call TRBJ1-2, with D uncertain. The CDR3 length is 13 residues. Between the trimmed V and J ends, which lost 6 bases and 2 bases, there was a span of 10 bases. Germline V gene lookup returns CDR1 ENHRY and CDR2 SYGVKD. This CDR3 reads CAIRLDGNYGYTF. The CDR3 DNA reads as TGTGCCATCAGACTTGACGGAAACTATGGCTACACCTTC.

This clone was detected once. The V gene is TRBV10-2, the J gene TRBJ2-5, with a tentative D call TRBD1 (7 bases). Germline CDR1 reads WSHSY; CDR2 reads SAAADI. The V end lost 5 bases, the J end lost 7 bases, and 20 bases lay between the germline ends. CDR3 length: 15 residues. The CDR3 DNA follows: TGCGCCAGCAGTCAAACTATTGGGACAGCGGGGACCCAGTACTTC. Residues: CASSQTIGTAGTQYF.